The 29 T cell receptor beta chains below were found in one sample sequenced in a study of OX40 agonist ivuxolimab in advanced cancers. TCRdb's copy holds only in-frame clones and misses some; the assay was immunoSEQ multiplex PCR. Among 60,000 to 75,000 clones listed, roughly 85% were seen once. The source was CD4+ or CD8+ T cells sorted from blood, collected in a trial of the OX40 agonist ivuxolimab. These receptors came from an adult with an advanced solid tumor such as melanoma, head and neck, liver or kidney cancer.

J is TRBJ1-1 and V is TRBV2; 7 positions agree with TRBD1. Germline V gives CDR1 SNHLY, CDR2 FYNNEI. J lost 1 base, V lost 1 base, and 6 bases had no gene match. CDR3 length: 16 amino acids. CDR3 sequence (DNA): TGTGCCAGCAGTGAAGGATTGCACAGGGGGAACACTGAAGCTTTCTTT. Translation gives CASSEGLHRGNTEAFF.

The chain carries TRBV10-3 and TRBJ1-1, with TRBD1 as a possible D gene (6 bases). CDR1 is ENHRY and CDR2 is SYGVKD in the germline V gene. The V end lost 3 bases, the J end lost 10 bases, and 18 bases lay between the germline ends. This CDR3 has 14 residues. The chain's CDR3 is CAISDPKQGGLAFF. CDR3 coding DNA: TGTGCCATCAGTGACCCTAAACAGGGAGGGCTAGCTTTCTTT.

The chain employs TRBV5-6 and TRBJ2-3; the D is unclear. CDR3 length: 14 amino acids. The V and J ends lost 1 base and 0 bases respectively, with 6 bases between them. Germline lookup yields CDR1 SGHDT and CDR2 YYEEEE. CDR3 amino acids: CASSLLVSTDTQYF. The CDR3 nucleotides read TGTGCCAGCAGCTTGTTAGTTAGCACAGATACGCAGTATTTT.

This CDR3 reads CASSQRQTGGREKLFF. The CDR3, as DNA: TGCGCCAGCAGCCAACGGCAGACAGGGGGCCGCGAAAAACTGTTTTTT. V and J are TRBV4-1 and TRBJ1-4; 10 nucleotides agree with TRBD1. CDR1 MGHRA and CDR2 YSYEKL come from the germline V gene. The CDR3 is 16 residues long. V lost 2 bases, J lost 8 bases, and 8 bases stayed unmatched.

This rearrangement joins TRBV11-1 to TRBJ2-7; 12 bases are shared with TRBD1. In germline, CDR1 is SGHAT, CDR2 FQDESV (reference sequence). With V trimmed by 5 bases and J by 7 bases, 15 bases remained unmatched. The CDR3 covers 17 residues. The CDR3 bases are TGTGCCAGCAGCCGAAGCCAGGGACAGGGGGCTTTGGGGGAGCAGTACTTC. This translates into CASSRSQGQGALGEQYF.

This chain links TRBV6-6 with TRBJ2-3, with unresolved D. The CDR3 runs 13 residues. V lost 5 bases and J 1 base, leaving 7 bases between the germline ends. The germline V gene encodes CDR1 MNHNY and CDR2 SVGAGI (reference sequence). CDR3 sequence: CASSAAGTDTQYF. CDR3 bases: TGTGCCAGCAGTGCGGCAGGCACAGATACGCAGTATTTT.

This sequence joins TRBV11-3 and TRBJ2-1; weak D call: TRBD1 (5 bases). Germline CDR1 and CDR2: SGHNT and YENEEA. The CDR3 covers 12 residues. Trimming took off 6 bases at V and 8 bases at J, with 11 bases between the two ends. CDR3 in amino acids: CASSRLGDEQFF. CDR3 sequence (DNA): TGTGCCAGCAGTCGGCTAGGGGATGAGCAGTTCTTC.

The chain joins TRBV15 to TRBJ2-3; D is unresolved. The CDR3 length is 12 residues. V lost 5 bases to trimming and J lost 2 bases, with 5 bases between them. Germline CDR1 LNHNV, CDR2 YYDKDF (reference sequence). As DNA, the CDR3 is TGTGCCACCAGCGGATACACAGATACGCAGTATTTT. This translates into CATSGYTDTQYF.

This chain links TRBV18 with TRBJ1-1; D might be TRBD1 (6 bases). Trimming cost V 3 bases and J 4 bases, with 18 bases left between them. Germline lookup yields CDR1 KGHSH and CDR2 LQKENI. This CDR3 has 16 amino acids. CDR3 protein: CASSPTTLQGSTEAFF. Here the CDR3 DNA reads TGTGCCAGCTCACCGACAACCCTACAGGGAAGCACTGAAGCTTTCTTT.

The chain carries TRBV2 and TRBJ1-3; D ambiguous. The V and J ends lost 5 bases and 4 bases respectively, with 18 bases between them. CDR3 size: 16 residues. From germline, CDR1 is SNHLY and CDR2 FYNNEI. The CDR3 coding sequence is TGTGCCAGCAGTTGGGCCGCGGGTGGCTACGGAAACACCATATATTTT. Its protein product is CASSWAAGGYGNTIYF.

The rearrangement links TRBV5-1 to TRBJ2-7, with 8 bases that match TRBD1. The CDR3 is 14 amino acids. V dropped 1 base and J dropped 5; count of bases not matched to a gene: 5. Germline CDR1 reads SGHRS; CDR2 reads YFSETQ. CDR3 in amino acids: CASSLRTGLDEQYF. CDR3 DNA: TGCGCCAGCAGCTTGCGGACAGGGCTCGACGAGCAGTACTTC.

This chain connects TRBV16 to TRBJ1-1; no clear D. Trimming left V 4 bases short and J 1 base short, with 10 bases between. The V gene's germline CDR1 is KGHSY and CDR2 FQNENV. CDR3 length: 14 residues. This CDR3 is CASSRIDKNTEAFF. The CDR3 nucleotides read TGTGCCAGCAGCCGGATCGACAAGAACACTGAAGCTTTCTTT.

The CDR3 nucleotides are TGTGCCAGCAGCTTGGCGCGTCTAGCGGGGGTGGTAGATACGCAGTATTTT. Protein sequence: CASSLARLAGVVDTQYF. This chain uses TRBV5-8 with TRBJ2-3, with 10 bases aligning to TRBD2. V lost 0 bases, J lost 5 bases, and 9 bases stayed unmatched. Germline lookup yields CDR1 SGHTS and CDR2 YDEGEE. The CDR3 loop spans 17 amino acids. The full variable domain, with the rest looked up from reference TRBV5-8 and TRBJ2-3, is EAGVTQSPTHLIKTRGQQATLRCSPISGHTSVYWYQQALGLGLQFLLWYDEGEERNRGNFPPRFSGRQFPNYSSELNVNALELEDSALYLCASSLARLAGVVDTQYFGPGTRLTVL.

V is TRBV11-2 and J is TRBJ1-1; D gene ambiguous. The CDR3 is 15 residues long. Per the germline V gene, CDR1 is SGHAT and CDR2 is FQNNGV. The V and J ends lost 1 base and 4 bases respectively, with 13 bases between them. DNA of the CDR3: TGTGCCAGCAGCTTAGGGGTAGGGTGGAGCACTGAAGCTTTCTTT. Its protein is CASSLGVGWSTEAFF.

This sequence joins TRBV6-6 and TRBJ2-7; D may match TRBD1 or TRBD2 (5 bases each). The CDR3 extends over 14 amino acids. The ends were cut back, 4 bases at V and 3 bases at J, with 13 bases in the middle. Germline assignment: CDR1 MNHNY and CDR2 SVGAGI (reference sequence). The CDR3 sequence is CASSSGTAVYEQYF. In DNA, the CDR3 is TGTGCCAGCAGTTCCGGGACCGCAGTCTACGAGCAGTACTTC.

The chain links TRBV7-9 to TRBJ1-2, with a weak D call TRBD1 (6 bases). The CDR3 is made up of 17 amino acids. The V gene's germline CDR1 is SEHNR and CDR2 FQNEAQ (reference sequence). The V gene lost 2 bases and the J gene lost 0 bases, with 16 bases spanning the gap. CDR3 region: CASSLLNTGLSNYGYTF. In DNA form, the CDR3 reads TGTGCCAGCAGCTTACTTAACACAGGGCTTTCTAACTATGGCTACACCTTC.

The V call is TRBV7-8, the J call TRBJ2-7; D is uncertain. V lost 1 base to trimming and J lost 1 base, with 11 bases between them. This CDR3 spans 15 amino acids. Per the germline V gene, CDR1 is SGHVS and CDR2 is FQNEAQ. Here the CDR3 reads CASSLESQLSYEQYF. The CDR3, as DNA: TGTGCCAGCAGCTTAGAGTCTCAACTTTCCTACGAGCAGTACTTC.

The V gene is TRBV5-1, the J gene TRBJ2-7, with D tentatively TRBD1 (5 bases). Trimming took 4 bases from V and 0 from J, leaving 17 bases between them. Germline V lookup: CDR1 SGHRS, CDR2 YFSETQ. The CDR3 is made up of 16 amino acids. The CDR3 region is CASSREVGLSSYEQYF. CDR3 bases: TGCGCCAGCAGCCGCGAGGTGGGGCTTAGCTCCTACGAGCAGTACTTC.

The V gene is TRBV5-1, the J gene TRBJ2-2; D not resolved. Germline loops: CDR1 SGHRS, CDR2 YFSETQ. V lost 0 bases to trimming and J lost 5 bases, with 8 bases between them. There are 14 residues in the CDR3. The CDR3 here is CASSLAQKTGELFF. In DNA, the CDR3 is TGCGCCAGCAGCTTGGCCCAAAAAACCGGGGAGCTGTTTTTT.

The chain employs TRBV7-3 and TRBJ2-1, with TRBD2 as a possible D gene (6 bases). Germline V gene data show CDR1 as SGHTA and CDR2 as FQGTGA. The CDR3 sequence is 17 residues long. V lost 0 bases, J lost 6 bases, and 18 bases lay in between. CDR3: CASSLTWEEGPANEQFF. DNA of the CDR3: TGTGCCAGCAGCTTAACGTGGGAGGAGGGGCCCGCCAATGAGCAGTTCTTC.

V usage is TRBV6-5 and J usage is TRBJ1-1; the match to TRBD1 covers 8 bases. After removal of 5 bases from V and 6 bases from J, the junction contained 8 bases not matched to a gene. CDR3 length: 14 residues. Germline-derived CDR1 and CDR2 are MNHEY and SVGAGI. The DNA for the CDR3 is TGTGCCAGCAGTAGGGACAGGTGGAGCGCTGAAGCTTTCTTT. It translates to CASSRDRWSAEAFF.

This clone has a handful of counts. The chain uses TRBV5-1 and TRBJ1-6; D is possibly TRBD1 (6 bases). Germline V CDR1 and CDR2: SGHRS, YFSETQ. The V end was cut by 0 bases, the J end by 9 bases, with 16 bases between. The CDR3 contains 16 residues. This chain's CDR3 is CASSLGANRESSPLHF. In DNA, the CDR3 is TGCGCCAGCAGCTTGGGAGCGAACAGGGAGAGTTCACCCCTCCACTTT.

The chain uses TRBV7-2 and TRBJ2-2; the D is unclear. The V and J ends lost 2 bases and 0 bases respectively, with 10 bases between them. CDR1 is SGHTA, CDR2 FQGNSA, per germline. The CDR3 extends over 16 amino acids. The CDR3 protein is CASSLWGSANTGELFF. The CDR3 nucleotides are TGTGCCAGCAGCTTATGGGGTTCGGCGAACACCGGGGAGCTGTTTTTT.

V usage is TRBV5-4 and J usage is TRBJ1-4, with a tentative D call TRBD1 (6 bases). Trimming took off 4 bases at V and 5 bases at J, with 12 bases between the two ends. The CDR3 loop spans 14 amino acids. In germline, CDR1 is SGHNT, CDR2 YYREEE (reference sequence). CDR3 bases: TGTGCCAGCAGCATGACAGGCGCAAATGAAAAACTGTTTTTT. It yields the protein CASSMTGANEKLFF.

The rearrangement uses TRBV30 and TRBJ1-2, with 11 bases fitting TRBD1. The CDR3 loop spans 15 amino acids. Germline V gene lookup returns CDR1 GTSNPN and CDR2 SVGIG (reference sequence). Losses at the gene ends were 5 bases for V and 4 bases for J; bases not matched to a gene: 9. CDR3 coding DNA: TGTGCCTGGGGAGCGGGACAGGGGGTGGTCTATGGCTACACCTTC. Its translation is CAWGAGQGVVYGYTF.

This sequence joins TRBV7-8 and TRBJ1-2; D remains unclear. V gave up 0 bases and J gave up 2 bases, with 4 bases separating them. This CDR3 comprises 13 residues. The germline gives CDR1 SGHVS, CDR2 FQNEAQ. CDR3 loop: CASSLAENYGYTF. DNA of the CDR3: TGTGCCAGCAGCTTAGCGGAAAACTATGGCTACACCTTC.

The gene calls are TRBV6-6 and TRBJ1-2; 7 bases fit TRBD1. The germline gives CDR1 MNHNY, CDR2 SVGAGI (reference sequence). The CDR3 consists of 15 residues. With V trimmed by 0 bases and J by 14 bases, 15 bases remained unmatched. The CDR3 is CASSYSGQLSAGETF. The DNA of the CDR3 is TGTGCCAGCAGTTACTCGGGACAGCTTTCGGCGGGGGAAACCTTC.

The chain has TRBV27 and TRBJ1-5; possible D gene TRBD1, 5 bases. The ends were cut back, 8 bases at V and 2 bases at J, with 10 bases in the middle. The length of the CDR3 is 13 residues. CDR1 is MNHEY and CDR2 is SMNVEV in the germline V gene (reference sequence). The CDR3 sequence is CASGTRGNQPQHF. The CDR3 region has the DNA TGTGCCAGCGGGACGAGGGGCAATCAGCCCCAGCATTTT.

The J gene is TRBJ2-2, the V gene TRBV5-1, with TRBD1 matching 7 bases. With V trimmed by 4 bases and J by 5 bases, 11 bases remained unmatched. CDR1 is SGHRS and CDR2 is YFSETQ in the germline V gene. This CDR3 has 16 residues. The CDR3 region has the DNA TGCGCCAGCAGCCAATACCGGGACAGCACAACCGGGGAGCTGTTTTTT. Translation: CASSQYRDSTTGELFF.